This TCR beta chain was documented in a study of CD8 T cells in Susac syndrome. CDR3 length: 12 amino acids. Germline lookup yields CDR1 MNHEY and CDR2 SVGEGT. V lost 5 bases, J lost 6 bases, and 8 bases lay in between. The authors reverse transcribed 0.5 to 1 ug RNA with random hexamers. One entry per CDR3 protein, called by TCRdb with MiXCR from the immunoSEQ multiplex PCR reads. Of about 84,000 distinct CDR3 sequences detected, 95% to 96% appear once; the ten largest clones hold more than 0.35%. This clonotype is a singleton in its sample. The sequence was obtained from a human donor with Susac syndrome. The V and J genes are TRBV6-2 or TRBV6-3 and TRBJ2-4, with TRBD1 as a possible D gene (5 bases). The sample was CD8+ T cells from PBMCs. CDR3: CASSTDRNIQYF. The CDR3 DNA is TGTGCCAGCAGTACCGACAGAAACATTCAGTACTTC.